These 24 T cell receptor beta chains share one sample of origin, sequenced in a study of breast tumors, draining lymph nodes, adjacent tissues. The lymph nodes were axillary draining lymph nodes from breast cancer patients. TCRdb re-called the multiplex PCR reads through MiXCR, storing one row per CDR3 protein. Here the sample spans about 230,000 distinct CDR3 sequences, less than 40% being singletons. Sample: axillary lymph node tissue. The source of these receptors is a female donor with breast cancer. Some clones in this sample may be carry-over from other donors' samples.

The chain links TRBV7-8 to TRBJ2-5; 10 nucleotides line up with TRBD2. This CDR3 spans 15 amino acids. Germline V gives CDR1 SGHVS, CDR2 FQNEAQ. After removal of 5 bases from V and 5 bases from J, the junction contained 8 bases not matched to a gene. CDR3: CASSVSSGSTETQYF. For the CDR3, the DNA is TGTGCCAGCAGCGTCTCTAGCGGGAGTACCGAGACCCAGTACTTC.

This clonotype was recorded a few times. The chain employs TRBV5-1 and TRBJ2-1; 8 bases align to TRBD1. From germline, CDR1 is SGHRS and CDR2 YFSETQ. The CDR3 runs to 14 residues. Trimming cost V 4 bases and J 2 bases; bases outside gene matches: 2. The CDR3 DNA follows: TGCGCCAGCAGCCCGGGACAGGCCTACAATGAGCAGTTCTTC. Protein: CASSPGQAYNEQFF. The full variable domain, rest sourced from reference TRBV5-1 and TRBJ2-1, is KAGVTQTPRYLIKTRGQQVTLSCSPISGHRSVSWYQQTPGQGLQFLFEYFSETQRNKGNFPGRFSGRQFSNSRSEMNVSTLELGDSALYLCASSPGQAYNEQFFGPGTRLTVL.

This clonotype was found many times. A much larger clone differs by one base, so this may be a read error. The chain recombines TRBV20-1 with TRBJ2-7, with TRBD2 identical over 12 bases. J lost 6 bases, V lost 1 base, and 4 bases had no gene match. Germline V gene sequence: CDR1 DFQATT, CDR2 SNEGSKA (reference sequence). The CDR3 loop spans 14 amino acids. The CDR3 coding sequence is TGCAGTGCTAGAGCTAGCGGGAGGGGCTCCGAGCAGTACTTC. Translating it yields CSARASGRGSEQYF.

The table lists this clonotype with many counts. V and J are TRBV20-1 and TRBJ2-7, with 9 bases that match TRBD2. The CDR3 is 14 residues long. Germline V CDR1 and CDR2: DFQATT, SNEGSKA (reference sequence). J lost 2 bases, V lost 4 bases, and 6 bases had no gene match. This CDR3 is CSAKFGGRAYEQYF. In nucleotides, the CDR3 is TGCAGTGCTAAGTTCGGCGGGAGGGCCTACGAGCAGTACTTC.

The CDR3 reads CSAFRDSTDTQYF. CDR3 nucleotides: TGCAGTGCTTTCCGGGACTCCACAGATACGCAGTATTTT. The chain employs TRBV20-1 and TRBJ2-3, with a weak D call TRBD2 (6 bases). CDR1 is DFQATT and CDR2 is SNEGSKA in the germline V gene (reference sequence). Trimming cost V 5 bases and J 2 bases, with 11 bases left between them. The length of the CDR3 is 13 residues.

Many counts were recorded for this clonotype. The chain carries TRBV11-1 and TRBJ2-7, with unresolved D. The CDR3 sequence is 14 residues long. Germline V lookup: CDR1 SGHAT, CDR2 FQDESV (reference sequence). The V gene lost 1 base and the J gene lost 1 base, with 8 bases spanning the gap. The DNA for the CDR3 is TGTGCCAGCAGCTTAGGTTTAGCTTCCTACGAGCAGTACTTC. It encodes CASSLGLASYEQYF.

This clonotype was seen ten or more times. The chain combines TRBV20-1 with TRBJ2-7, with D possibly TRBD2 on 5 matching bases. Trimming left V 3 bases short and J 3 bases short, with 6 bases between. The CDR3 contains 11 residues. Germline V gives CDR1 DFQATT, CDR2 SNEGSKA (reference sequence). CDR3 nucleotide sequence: TGCAGTGCTAGCCGGGGCTACGAGCAGTACTTC. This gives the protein CSASRGYEQYF.

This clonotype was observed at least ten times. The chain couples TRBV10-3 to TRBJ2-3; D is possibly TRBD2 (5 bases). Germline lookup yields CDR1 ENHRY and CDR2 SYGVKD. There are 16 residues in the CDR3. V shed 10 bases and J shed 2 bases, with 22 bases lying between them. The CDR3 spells CATRKASTDYTDTQYF. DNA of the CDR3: TGTGCCACCCGCAAAGCGTCTACCGACTACACAGATACGCAGTATTTT.

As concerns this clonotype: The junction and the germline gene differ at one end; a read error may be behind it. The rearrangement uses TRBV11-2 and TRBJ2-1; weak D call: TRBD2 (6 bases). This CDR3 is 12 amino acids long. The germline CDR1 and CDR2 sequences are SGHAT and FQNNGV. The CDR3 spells CPSSRGDNEQFF. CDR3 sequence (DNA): TGCCCCAGCAGCCGCGGGGACAATGAGCAGTTCTTC.

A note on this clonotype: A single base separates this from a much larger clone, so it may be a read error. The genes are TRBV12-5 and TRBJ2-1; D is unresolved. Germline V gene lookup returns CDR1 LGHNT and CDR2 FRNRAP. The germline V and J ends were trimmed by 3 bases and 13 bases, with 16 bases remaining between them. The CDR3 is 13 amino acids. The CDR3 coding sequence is TGTGCTAGTGGTTTCAGTGTCCAGGTTCCTCAGTTCTTC. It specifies CASGFSVQVPQFF. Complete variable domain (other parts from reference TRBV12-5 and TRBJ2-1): DARVTQTPRHKVTEMGQEVTMRCQPILGHNTVFWYRQTMMQGLELLAYFRNRAPLDDSGMPKDRFSAEMPDATLATLKIQPSEPRDSAVYFCASGFSVQVPQFFGPGTRLTVL.

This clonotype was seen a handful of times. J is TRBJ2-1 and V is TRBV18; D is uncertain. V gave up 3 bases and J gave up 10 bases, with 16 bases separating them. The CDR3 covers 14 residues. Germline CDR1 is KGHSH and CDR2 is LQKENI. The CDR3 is CASSPFPRTGEQFF. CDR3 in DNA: TGTGCCAGCTCACCCTTTCCCAGAACGGGCGAGCAGTTCTTC.

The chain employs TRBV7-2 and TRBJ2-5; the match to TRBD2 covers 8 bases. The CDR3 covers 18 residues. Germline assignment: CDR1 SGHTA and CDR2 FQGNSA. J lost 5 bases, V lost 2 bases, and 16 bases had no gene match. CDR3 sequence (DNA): TGTGCCAGCAGCTTACGGGTCTTAGCGGGGTTTGATCCGGAGACCCAGTACTTC. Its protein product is CASSLRVLAGFDPETQYF.

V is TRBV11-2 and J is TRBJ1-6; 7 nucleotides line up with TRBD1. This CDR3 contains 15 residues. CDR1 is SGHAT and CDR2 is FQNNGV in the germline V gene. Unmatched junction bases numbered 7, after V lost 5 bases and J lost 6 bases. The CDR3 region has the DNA TGTGCCAGCAGCACGGATGGGACAGCTAATTCACCCCTCCACTTT. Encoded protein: CASSTDGTANSPLHF.

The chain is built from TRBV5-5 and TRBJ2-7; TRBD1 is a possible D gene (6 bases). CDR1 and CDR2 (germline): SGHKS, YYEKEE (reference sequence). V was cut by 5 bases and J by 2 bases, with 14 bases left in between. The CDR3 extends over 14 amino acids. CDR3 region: CASSRQAATYEQYF. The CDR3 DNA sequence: TGTGCCAGCAGTAGACAGGCAGCCACCTACGAGCAGTACTTC.

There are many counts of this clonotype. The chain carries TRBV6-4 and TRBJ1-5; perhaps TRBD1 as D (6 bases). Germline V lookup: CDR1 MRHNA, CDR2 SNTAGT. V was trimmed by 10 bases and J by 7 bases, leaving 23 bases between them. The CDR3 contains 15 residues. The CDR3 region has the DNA TGTGCCAACCCCCTCTCTACAGGGAATTCACAGCCCCAGCATTTT. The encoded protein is CANPLSTGNSQPQHF.

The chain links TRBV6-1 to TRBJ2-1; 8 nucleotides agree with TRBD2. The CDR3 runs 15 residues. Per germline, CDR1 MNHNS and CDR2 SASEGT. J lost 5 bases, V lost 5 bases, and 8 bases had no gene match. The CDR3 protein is CASSQLAGINNEQFF. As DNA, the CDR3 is TGTGCCAGCAGTCAATTAGCGGGGATTAACAATGAGCAGTTCTTC.

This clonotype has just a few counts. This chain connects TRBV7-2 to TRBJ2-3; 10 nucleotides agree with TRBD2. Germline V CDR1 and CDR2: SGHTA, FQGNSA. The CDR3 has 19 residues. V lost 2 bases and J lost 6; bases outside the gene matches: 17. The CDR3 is CASSLRGVLAGDARDTQYF. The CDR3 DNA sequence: TGTGCCAGCAGCTTAAGGGGGGTCCTAGCGGGAGATGCCAGGGATACGCAGTATTTT.

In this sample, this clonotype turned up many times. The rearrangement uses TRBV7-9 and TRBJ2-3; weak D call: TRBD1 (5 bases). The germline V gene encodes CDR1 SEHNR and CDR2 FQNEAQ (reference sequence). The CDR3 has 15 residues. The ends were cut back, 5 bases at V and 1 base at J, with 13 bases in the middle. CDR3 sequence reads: CASSRTIGGTDTQYF. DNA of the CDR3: TGTGCCAGCAGCCGGACCATAGGGGGCACAGATACGCAGTATTTT.

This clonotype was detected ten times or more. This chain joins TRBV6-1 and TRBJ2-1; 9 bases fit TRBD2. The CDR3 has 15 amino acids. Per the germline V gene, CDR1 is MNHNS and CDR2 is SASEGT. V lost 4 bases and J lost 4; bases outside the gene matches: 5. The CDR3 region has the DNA TGTGCCAGCAGTGGAAGCGGGAGGAATTACAATGAGCAGTTCTTC. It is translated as CASSGSGRNYNEQFF.

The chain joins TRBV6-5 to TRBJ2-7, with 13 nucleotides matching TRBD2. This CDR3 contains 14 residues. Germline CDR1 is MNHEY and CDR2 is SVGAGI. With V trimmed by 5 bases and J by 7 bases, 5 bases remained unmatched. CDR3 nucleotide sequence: TGTGCCAGCAGTCGACTAGCGGGAGGAAGAGAGCAGTACTTC. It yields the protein CASSRLAGGREQYF.

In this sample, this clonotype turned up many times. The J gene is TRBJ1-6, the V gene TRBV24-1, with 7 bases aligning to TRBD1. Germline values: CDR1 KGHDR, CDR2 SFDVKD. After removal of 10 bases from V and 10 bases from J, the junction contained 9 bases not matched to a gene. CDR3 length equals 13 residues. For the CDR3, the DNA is TGTGCCACTCAAGGACAGGCGCGATCACCCCTCCACTTT. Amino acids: CATQGQARSPLHF.

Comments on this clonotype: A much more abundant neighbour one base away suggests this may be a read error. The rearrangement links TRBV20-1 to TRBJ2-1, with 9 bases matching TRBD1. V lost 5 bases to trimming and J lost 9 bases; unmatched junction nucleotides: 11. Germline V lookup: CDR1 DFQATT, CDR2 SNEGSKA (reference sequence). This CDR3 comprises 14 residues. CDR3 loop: CSAYGGTGRPEQFF. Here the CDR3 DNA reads TGCAGTGCTTACGGCGGGACAGGGCGGCCTGAGCAGTTCTTC.

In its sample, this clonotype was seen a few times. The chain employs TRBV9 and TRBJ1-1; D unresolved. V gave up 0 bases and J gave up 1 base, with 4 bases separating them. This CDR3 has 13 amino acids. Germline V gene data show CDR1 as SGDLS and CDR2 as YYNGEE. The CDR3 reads CASSVEGNTEAFF. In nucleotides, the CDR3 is TGTGCCAGCAGCGTAGAGGGGAACACTGAAGCTTTCTTT.

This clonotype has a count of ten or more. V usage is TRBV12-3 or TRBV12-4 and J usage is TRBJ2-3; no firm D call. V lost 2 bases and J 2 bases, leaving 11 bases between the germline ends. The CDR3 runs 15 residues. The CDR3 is CASSLSRVNTDTQYF. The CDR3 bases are TGTGCCAGCAGTTTATCTAGAGTTAACACAGATACGCAGTATTTT.